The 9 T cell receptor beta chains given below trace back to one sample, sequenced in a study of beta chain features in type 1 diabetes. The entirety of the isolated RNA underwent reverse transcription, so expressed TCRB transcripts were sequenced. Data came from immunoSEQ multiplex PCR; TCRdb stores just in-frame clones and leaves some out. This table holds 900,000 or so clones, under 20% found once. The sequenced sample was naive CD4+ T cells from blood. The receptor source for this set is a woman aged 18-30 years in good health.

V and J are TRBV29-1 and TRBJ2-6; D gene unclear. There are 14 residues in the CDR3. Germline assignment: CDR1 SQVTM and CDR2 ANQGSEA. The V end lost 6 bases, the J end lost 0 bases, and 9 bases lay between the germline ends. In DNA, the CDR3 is TGCAGCGTCGGTAGTTACTCTGGGGCCAACGTCCTGACTTTC. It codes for CSVGSYSGANVLTF.

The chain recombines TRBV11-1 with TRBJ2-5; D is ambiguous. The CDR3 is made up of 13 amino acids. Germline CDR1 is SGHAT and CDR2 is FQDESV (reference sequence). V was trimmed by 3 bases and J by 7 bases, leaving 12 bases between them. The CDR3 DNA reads TGTGCCAGCAGCTTGGACCTATCGGGGACCCAGTACTTC. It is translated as CASSLDLSGTQYF.

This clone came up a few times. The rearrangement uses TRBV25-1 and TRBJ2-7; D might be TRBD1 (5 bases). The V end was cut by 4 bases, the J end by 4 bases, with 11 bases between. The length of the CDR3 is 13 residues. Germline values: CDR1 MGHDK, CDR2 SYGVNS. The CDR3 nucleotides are TGTGCCAGCAGTGCAGGGTCTGGGTACGAGCAGTACTTC. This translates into CASSAGSGYEQYF.

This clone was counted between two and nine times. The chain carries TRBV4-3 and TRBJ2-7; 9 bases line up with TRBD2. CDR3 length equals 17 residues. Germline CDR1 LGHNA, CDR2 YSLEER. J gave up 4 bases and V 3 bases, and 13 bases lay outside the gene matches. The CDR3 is CASSQDTLWAGGYEQYF. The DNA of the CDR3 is TGCGCCAGCAGCCAGGACACCCTTTGGGCGGGAGGGTACGAGCAGTACTTC.

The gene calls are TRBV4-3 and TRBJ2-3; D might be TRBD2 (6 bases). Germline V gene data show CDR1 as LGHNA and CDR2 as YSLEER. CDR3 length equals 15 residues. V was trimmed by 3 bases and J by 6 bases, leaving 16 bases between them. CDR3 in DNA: TGCGCCAGCAGCCAGGGGACGGGAAGCGGGGATACGCAGTATTTT. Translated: CASSQGTGSGDTQYF.

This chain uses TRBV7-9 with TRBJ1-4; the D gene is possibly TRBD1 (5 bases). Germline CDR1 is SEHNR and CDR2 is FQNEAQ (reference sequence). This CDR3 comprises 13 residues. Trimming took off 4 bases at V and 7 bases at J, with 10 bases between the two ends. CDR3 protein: CASSYRDGEKLFF. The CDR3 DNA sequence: TGTGCCAGCAGCTATAGGGACGGTGAAAAACTGTTTTTT.

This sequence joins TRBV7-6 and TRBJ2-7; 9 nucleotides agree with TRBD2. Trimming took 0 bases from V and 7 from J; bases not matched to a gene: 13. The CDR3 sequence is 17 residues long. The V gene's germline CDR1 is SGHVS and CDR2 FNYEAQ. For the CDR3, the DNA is TGTGCCAGCAGCTTAGCGTTAGCGGGAGCTCACCAGGGGGAGCAGTACTTC. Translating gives CASSLALAGAHQGEQYF.

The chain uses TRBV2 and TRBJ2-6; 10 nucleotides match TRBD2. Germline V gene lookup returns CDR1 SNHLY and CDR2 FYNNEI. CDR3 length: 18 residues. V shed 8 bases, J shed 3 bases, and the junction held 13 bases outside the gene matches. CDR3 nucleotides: TGTGCCAGCGGGCCCCGAAGCGGGAGGGCCTTTGGGGCCAACGTCCTGACTTTC. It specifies CASGPRSGRAFGANVLTF.

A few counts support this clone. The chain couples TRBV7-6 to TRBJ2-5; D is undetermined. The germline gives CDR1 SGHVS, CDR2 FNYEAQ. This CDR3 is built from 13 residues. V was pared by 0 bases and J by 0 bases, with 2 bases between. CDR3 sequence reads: CASSLANQETQYF. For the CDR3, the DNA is TGTGCCAGCAGCTTAGCCAACCAAGAGACCCAGTACTTC.